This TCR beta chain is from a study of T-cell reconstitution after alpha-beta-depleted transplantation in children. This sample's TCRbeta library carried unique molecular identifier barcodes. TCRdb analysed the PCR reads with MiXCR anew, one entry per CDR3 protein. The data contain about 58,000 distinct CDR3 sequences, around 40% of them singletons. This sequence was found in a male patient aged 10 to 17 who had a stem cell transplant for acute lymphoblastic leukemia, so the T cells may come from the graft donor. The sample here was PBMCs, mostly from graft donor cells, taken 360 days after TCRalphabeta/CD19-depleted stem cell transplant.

CDR3 residues: CASILYEQYF. The CDR3 coding sequence is TGTGCCAGCATCCTCTACGAGCAGTACTTC. V usage is TRBV27 and J usage is TRBJ2-7; unclear D gene. The germline V and J ends were trimmed by 7 bases and 3 bases, with 4 bases remaining between them. There are 10 residues in the CDR3. Germline lookup yields CDR1 MNHEY and CDR2 SMNVEV (reference sequence).